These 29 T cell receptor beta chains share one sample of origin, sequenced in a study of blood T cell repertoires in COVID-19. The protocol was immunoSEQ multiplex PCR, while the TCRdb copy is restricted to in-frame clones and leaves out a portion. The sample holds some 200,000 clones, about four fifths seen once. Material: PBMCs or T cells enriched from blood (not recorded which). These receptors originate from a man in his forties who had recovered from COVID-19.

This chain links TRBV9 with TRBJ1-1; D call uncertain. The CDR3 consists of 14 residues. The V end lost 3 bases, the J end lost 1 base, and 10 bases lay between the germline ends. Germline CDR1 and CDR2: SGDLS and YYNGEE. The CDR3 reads CASSASRGNTEAFF. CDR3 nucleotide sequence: TGTGCCAGCAGCGCCAGCAGAGGGAACACTGAAGCTTTCTTT.

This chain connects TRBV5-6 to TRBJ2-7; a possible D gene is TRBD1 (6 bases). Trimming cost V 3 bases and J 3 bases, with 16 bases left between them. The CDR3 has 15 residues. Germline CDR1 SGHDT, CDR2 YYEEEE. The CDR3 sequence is CASSSGVITNYEQYF. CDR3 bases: TGTGCCAGCAGCTCAGGGGTCATAACCAACTACGAGCAGTACTTC.

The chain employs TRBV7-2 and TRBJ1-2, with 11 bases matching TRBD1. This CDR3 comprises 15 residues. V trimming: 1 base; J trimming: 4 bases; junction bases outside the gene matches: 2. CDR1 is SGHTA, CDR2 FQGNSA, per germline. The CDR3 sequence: CASSLGTGGSYGYTF. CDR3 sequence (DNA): TGTGCCAGCAGCTTAGGGACAGGGGGCAGCTATGGCTACACCTTC.

The CDR3 coding sequence is TGCAGCGTTGAATGGCCGGGACTGCCGGTAAAAGAGCAGTACGTC. It translates to CSVEWPGLPVKEQYV. V usage is TRBV29-1 and J usage is TRBJ2-7, with a weak D call TRBD2 (6 bases). Trimming left V 2 bases short and J 7 bases short, with 21 bases between. The V gene's germline CDR1 is SQVTM and CDR2 ANQGSEA. CDR3 size: 15 residues.

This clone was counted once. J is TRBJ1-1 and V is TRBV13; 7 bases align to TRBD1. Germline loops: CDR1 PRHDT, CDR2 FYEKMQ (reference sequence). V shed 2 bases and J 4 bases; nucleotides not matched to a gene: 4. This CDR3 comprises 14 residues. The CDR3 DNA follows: TGTGCCAGCAGCTTACAGGGGGGCGGCACTGAAGCTTTCTTT. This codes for CASSLQGGGTEAFF.

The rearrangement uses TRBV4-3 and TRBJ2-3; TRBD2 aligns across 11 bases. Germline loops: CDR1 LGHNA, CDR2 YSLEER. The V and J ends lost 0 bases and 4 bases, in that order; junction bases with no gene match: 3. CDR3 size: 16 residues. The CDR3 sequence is CASSQDWTSGSDTQYF. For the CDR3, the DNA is TGCGCCAGCAGCCAAGATTGGACTAGCGGGTCAGATACGCAGTATTTT.

The DNA for the CDR3 is TGTGCCAGCAGGGGAGGGGACAGGTTTTATTCACCCCTCCACTTT. Amino acid sequence: CASRGGDRFYSPLHF. V usage is TRBV28 and J usage is TRBJ1-6, with TRBD1 matching 8 bases. V lost 6 bases, J lost 8 bases, and 9 bases stayed unmatched. CDR3 length: 15 residues. CDR1 MDHEN and CDR2 SYDVKM come from the germline V gene.

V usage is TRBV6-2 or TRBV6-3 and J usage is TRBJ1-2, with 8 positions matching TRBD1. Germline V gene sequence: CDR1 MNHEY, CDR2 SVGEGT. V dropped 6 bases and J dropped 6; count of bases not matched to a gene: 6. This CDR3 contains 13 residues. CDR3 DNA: TGTGCCAGCAGCAGGGGGCTCCGGGATGGCTACACCTTC. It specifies CASSRGLRDGYTF.

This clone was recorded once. CDR3 in DNA: TGCGCCAGCACGCGGGGGGAGTACAATGAGCAGTTCTTC. Encoded protein: CASTRGEYNEQFF. This chain joins TRBV5-1 and TRBJ2-1; TRBD2 aligns across 8 bases. The CDR3 has 13 residues. Germline V lookup: CDR1 SGHRS, CDR2 YFSETQ. The trim removed 6 bases at V and 4 bases at J, leaving 3 bases unmatched.

The CDR3, as DNA: TGCGCCAGCAGCCCGCAGGTGCCCTACGAGCAGTACTTC. It yields the protein CASSPQVPYEQYF. This chain links TRBV5-1 with TRBJ2-7; no definite D call. There are 13 residues in the CDR3. Germline V gene sequence: CDR1 SGHRS, CDR2 YFSETQ. V was shortened by 4 bases and J by 2 bases, with 10 bases between the two germline ends. The full variable domain, rest sourced from reference TRBV5-1 and TRBJ2-7, is KAGVTQTPRYLIKTRGQQVTLSCSPISGHRSVSWYQQTPGQGLQFLFEYFSETQRNKGNFPGRFSGRQFSNSRSEMNVSTLELGDSALYLCASSPQVPYEQYFGPGTRLTVT.

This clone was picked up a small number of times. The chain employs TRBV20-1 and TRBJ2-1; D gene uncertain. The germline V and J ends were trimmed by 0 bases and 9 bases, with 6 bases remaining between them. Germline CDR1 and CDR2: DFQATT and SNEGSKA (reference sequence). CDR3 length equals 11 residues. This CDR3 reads CSAREYGEQFF. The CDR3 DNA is TGCAGTGCTAGAGAATACGGTGAGCAGTTCTTC.

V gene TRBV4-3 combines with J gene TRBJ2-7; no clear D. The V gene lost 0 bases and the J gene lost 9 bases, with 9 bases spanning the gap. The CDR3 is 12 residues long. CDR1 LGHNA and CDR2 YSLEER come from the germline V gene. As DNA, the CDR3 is TGCGCCAGCAGCCAAGACCCCCTAGGGCAGTACGTC. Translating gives CASSQDPLGQYV.

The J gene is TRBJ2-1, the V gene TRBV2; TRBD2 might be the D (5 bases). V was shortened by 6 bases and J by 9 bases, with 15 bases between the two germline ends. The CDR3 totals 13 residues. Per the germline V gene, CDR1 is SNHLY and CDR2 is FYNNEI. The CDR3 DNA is TGTGCCAGCAGGGTAGATTTAGGAGGTGAGCAGTTCTTC. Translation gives CASRVDLGGEQFF.

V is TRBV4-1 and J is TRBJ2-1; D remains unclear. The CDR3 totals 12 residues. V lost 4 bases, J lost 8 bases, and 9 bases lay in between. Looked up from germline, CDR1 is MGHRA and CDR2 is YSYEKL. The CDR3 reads CASSRLPDEQFF. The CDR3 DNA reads TGCGCCAGCAGCCGCCTACCGGATGAGCAGTTCTTC.

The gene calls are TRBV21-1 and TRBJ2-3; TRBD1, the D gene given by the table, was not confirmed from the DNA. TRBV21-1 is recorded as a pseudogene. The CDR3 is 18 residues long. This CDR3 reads CASSKVSTGLEGRDTQYF. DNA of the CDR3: TGTGCCAGCAGCAAAGTTAGCACAGGGTTAGAGGGAAGAGATACGCAGTATTTT.

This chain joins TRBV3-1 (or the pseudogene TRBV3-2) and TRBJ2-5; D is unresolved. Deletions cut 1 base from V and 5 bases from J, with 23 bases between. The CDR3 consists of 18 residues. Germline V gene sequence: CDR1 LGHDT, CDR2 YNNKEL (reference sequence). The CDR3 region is CASSQAREVYGSGETQYF. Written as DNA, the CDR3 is TGTGCCAGCAGCCAAGCTCGTGAGGTATATGGCAGTGGGGAGACCCAGTACTTC.

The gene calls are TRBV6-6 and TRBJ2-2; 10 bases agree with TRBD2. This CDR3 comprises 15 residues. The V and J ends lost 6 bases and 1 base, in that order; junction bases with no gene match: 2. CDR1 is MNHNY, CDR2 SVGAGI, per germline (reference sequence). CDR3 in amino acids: CASRWTSGNTGELFF. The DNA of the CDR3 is TGTGCCAGCAGGTGGACTAGCGGGAACACCGGGGAGCTGTTTTTT.

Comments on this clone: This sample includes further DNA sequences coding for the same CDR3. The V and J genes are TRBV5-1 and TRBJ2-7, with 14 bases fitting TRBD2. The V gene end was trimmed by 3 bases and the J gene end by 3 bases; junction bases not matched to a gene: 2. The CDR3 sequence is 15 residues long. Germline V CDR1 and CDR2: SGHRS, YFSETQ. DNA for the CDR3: TGCGCCAGCAGCTGGGGACTAGCGGGAGACTACGAGCAGTACTTC. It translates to CASSWGLAGDYEQYF.

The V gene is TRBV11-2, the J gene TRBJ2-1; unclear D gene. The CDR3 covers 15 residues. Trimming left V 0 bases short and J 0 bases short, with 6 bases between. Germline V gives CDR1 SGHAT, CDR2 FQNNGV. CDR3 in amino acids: CASSLDPSSYNEQFF. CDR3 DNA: TGTGCCAGCAGCTTAGATCCCAGCTCCTACAATGAGCAGTTCTTC.

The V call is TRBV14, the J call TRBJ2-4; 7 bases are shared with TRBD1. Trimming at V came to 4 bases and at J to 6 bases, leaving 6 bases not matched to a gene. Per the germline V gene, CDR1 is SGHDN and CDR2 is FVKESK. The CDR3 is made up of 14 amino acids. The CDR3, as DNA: TGTGCCAGCAGCCTGACAGGGATGGGAAACATTCAGTACTTC. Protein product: CASSLTGMGNIQYF.

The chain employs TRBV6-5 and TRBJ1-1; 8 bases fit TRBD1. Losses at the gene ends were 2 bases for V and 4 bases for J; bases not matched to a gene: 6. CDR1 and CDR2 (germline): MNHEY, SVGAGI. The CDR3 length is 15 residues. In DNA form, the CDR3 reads TGTGCCAGCAGTTACGGACAGGGATATAGCACTGAAGCTTTCTTT. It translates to CASSYGQGYSTEAFF.

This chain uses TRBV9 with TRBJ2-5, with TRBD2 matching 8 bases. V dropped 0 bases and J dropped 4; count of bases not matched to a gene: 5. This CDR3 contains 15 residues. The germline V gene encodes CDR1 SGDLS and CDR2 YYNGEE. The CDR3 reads CASSVDPGGGETQYF. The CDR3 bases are TGTGCCAGCAGCGTAGATCCCGGGGGGGGAGAGACCCAGTACTTC.

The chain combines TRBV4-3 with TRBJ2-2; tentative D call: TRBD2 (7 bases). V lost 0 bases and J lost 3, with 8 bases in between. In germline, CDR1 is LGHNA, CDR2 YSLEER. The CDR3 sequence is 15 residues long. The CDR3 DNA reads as TGCGCCAGCAGCCAAGAAGGGGGGGACACCGGGGAGCTGTTTTTT. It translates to CASSQEGGDTGELFF.

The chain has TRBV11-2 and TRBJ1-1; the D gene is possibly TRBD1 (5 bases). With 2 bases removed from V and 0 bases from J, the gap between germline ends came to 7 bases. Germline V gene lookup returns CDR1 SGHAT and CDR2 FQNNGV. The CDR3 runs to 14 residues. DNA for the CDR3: TGTGCCAGCAGCTTATCCAGGGTGAACACTGAAGCTTTCTTT. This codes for CASSLSRVNTEAFF.

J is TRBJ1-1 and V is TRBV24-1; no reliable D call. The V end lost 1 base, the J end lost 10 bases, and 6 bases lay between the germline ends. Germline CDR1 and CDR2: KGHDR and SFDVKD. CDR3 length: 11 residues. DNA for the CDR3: TGTGCCACCAGTGATTTCCAGGCAGCTTTCTTT. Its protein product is CATSDFQAAFF.

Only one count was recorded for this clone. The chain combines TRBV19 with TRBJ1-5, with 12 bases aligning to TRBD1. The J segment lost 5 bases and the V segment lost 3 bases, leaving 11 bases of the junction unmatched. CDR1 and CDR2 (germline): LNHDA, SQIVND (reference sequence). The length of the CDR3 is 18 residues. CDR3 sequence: CASSITGTGGLSDQPQHF. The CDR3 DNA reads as TGTGCCAGTAGTATTACCGGGACAGGGGGCTTATCGGATCAGCCCCAGCATTTT.

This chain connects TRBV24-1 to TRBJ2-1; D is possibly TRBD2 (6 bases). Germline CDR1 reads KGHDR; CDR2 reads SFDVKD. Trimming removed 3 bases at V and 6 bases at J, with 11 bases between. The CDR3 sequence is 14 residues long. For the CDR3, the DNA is TGTGCCACCAGTGATCCGGGACTTTTCAATGAGCAGTTCTTC. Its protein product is CATSDPGLFNEQFF.

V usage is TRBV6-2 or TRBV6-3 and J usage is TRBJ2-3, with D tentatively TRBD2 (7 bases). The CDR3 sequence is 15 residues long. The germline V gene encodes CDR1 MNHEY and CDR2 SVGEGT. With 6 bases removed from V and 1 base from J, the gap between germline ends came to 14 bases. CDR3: CASSSWGGGTDTQYF. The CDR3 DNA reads TGTGCCAGCAGCTCCTGGGGGGGCGGCACAGATACGCAGTATTTT.

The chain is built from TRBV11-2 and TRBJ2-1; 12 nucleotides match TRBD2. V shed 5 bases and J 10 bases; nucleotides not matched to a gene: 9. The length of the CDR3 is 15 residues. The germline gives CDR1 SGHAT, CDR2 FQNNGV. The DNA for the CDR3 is TGTGCCAGCAGCCCACTAGCGGGAGGACGGGAAGAGCAGTTCTTC. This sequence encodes CASSPLAGGREEQFF. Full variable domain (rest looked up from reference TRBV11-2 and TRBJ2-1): EAGVAQSPRYKIIEKRQSVAFWCNPISGHATLYWYQQILGQGPKLLIQFQNNGVVDDSQLPKDRFSAERLKGVDSTLKIQPAKLEDSAVYLCASSPLAGGREEQFFGPGTRLTVL.